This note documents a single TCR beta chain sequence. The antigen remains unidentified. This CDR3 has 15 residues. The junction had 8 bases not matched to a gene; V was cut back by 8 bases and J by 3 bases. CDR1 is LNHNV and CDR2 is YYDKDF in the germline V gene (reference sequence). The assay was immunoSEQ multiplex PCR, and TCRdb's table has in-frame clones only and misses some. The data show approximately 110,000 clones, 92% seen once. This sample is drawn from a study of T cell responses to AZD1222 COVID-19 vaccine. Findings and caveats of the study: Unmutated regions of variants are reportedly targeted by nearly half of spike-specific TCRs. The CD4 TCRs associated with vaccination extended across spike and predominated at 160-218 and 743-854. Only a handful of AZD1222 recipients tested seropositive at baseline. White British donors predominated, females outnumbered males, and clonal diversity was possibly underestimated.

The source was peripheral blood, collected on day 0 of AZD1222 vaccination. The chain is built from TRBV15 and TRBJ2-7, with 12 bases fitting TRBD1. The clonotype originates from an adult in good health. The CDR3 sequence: CATGTGGLKFYEQYF. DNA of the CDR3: TGTGCCACCGGGACAGGGGGCTTGAAGTTCTACGAGCAGTACTTC.